The present T cell receptor (beta chain) was sequenced within a study of shared clonotypes between healthy human individuals (TCRdb year 2020). General notes on the study: The cohort comprised a couple of women and a few men aged 18 to 49 years. To increase sequencing depth and limit assay-specific biases, different laboratories used diverse techniques to prepare libraries and sequence TCR repertoires. To estimate repertoire size and how much clonotype sharing occurs between individuals, the study deeply sequenced the blood TCR repertoires of several healthy adults. For each donor, three plates each were used for CD4 naive and CD4 memory, two plates were used for CD8 naive, and one plate was used for CD8 memory. Leukapheresis yielded between about 0.94 and 8.9 billion PBMCs per donor.

The donors were healthy, HIV-negative adults with no recently reported acute infections or vaccinations. Every donor was a Caucasian adult residing in Nashville, Tennessee, USA. CD4+ T cells were enriched by magnetic negative selection; naive cells were then positively selected on CD45RA, and the negative fraction formed the memory subset. Blood was collected by leukapheresis, and PBMCs were isolated by Ficoll-Histopaque density gradient centrifugation and then cryopreserved in liquid nitrogen vapor phase. Analytical flow cytometry was used to check the purity and quantity of every magnetically sorted T cell population. From each sorted fraction, genomic DNA was isolated and quantified by UV absorbance on a Nanodrop 2000c. The CDR3 measures 14 amino acids from cysteine to phenylalanine. The entry retains the CDR3 DNA only, 42 bases that are in frame from base 1. CDR1 and CDR2, per the germline V gene, are MDHEN and SYDVKM. Deletion took 5 bases off V and 4 bases off J, with a span of 12 bases between the germline ends.

TCR CDR3 regions were amplified from genomic DNA by multiplex PCR using the deep immunoSEQ assay. Extracted genomic DNA from each cell subset was spread evenly across all wells of several immunoSEQ 96-well plates, with each plate serving as a replicate. For sorted subsets, 200 to 250 ng of genomic DNA, equivalent to 30,000 or so T cell genomes, went into each replicate PCR. The purified libraries were quantified using a Qubit 3.0 fluorometer, sized with a Bioanalyzer 2100, and then quantified again using the KAPA Library Quantification kit. Each immunoSEQ 96-well plate was sequenced on its own single-read 150-cycle Illumina NextSeq 550 flow cell. Per the source publication's procedure: The immunoSEQ output contained only junctional sequences without quality scores, so filtering could not match that applied to full-length reads. Sequences were annotated with PyIR, a Python wrapper for IgBLAST v1.9, and V/J genes and CDR3 were assigned using IMGT germline references. Any read was removed if the V/J assignment was weak (E-value above 1e-6), the CDR3 was missing, or the read contained stop codons, out-of-frame junctions, or ambiguous translated residues. A V3J clonotype was defined by an identical inferred V gene, J gene, and CDR3 amino acid sequence. Percentage overlap between repertoires was calculated by dividing the number of shared unique clonotypes by the size of the smaller repertoire. Three approaches were used to assess repertoire richness: RTK rarefaction, the Chao1 estimator, and Recon v2.1 estimates of unobserved clonotypes. Generation probabilities for all TCRbeta clonotypes obtained by the gDNA method from a handful of donors were computed using OLGA. The clones in this table, taken by TCRdb from immuneACCESS, are in-frame only. Not every clone is retained; where verified, under half of the shortfall comes from an unresolved V gene, and the cause of the rest is unknown. The DNA was the basis for D and trimming; V, J and clone size are from that table. The sample table holds about 1.5 million clones, of which around 98% were seen once. Approximately 0.44% of the sample rests with the top ten.

Concerning this clone itself: No cognate antigen has been identified for it. Base qualities are missing; no much larger clone stands one base away.

The paper as a whole reports these results and caveats: Sampling was restricted to blood, and TCR repertoires in tissue are likely to differ from TCR repertoires in blood. Clonotypes shared by all four sorted-subset donors showed higher generation probabilities than non-shared clonotypes. Based on pairwise subsampling, the degree of clonotype sharing among donors was expected to be affected by sequencing depth. Roughly 5.2% of naive CD4, more than 3% of naive CD8, around 2.3% of memory CD4, and 0.35% to 0.4% of memory CD8 clonotypes were shared across a few donors. Because the study included only a small number of donors, the genetic and exposure-history diversity represented was limited. Rarefaction of sorted-subset datasets indicated incomplete sequencing despite the large sequencing depth. Larger estimated clonotype richness was generally found for naive subsets than for memory subsets.

Recombination joined TRBV28 with TRBJ1-5, and TRBD1 may be the D gene, going by 5 matching bases. Material for sequencing was naive CD4+ T cells sorted from blood. The meaning of the sample's cell subset or site label: CD45RA+ positively selected. The TCR sequence derives from a man aged 30 to 39 in good health. The base sequence is TGTGCCAGCAGTGCCTCGGGGCTAAATCAGCCCCAGCATTTT. Translated, this gives CASSASGLNQPQHF.